Listed below are T cell receptor beta chains from one sample, sequenced in a study of OX40 agonist ivuxolimab in advanced cancers. TCRdb's table, derived via immunoSEQ multiplex PCR, lists solely in-frame clones and lacks some. Of more than 45,000 clones in the sample, about 88% are singletons; the top ten hold around 1.5%. Material: CD4+ or CD8+ T cells sorted from blood, obtained in a trial of the OX40 agonist ivuxolimab. The receptors were gathered from an adult with an advanced solid tumor such as melanoma, head and neck, liver or kidney cancer. Both conserved end residues are part of each CDR3. The D gene is left open where the match is weak.

length,D,V,J,CDR3
14,-,TRBV5-1,TRBJ2-1,CASSLDLVRDEQFF
13,TRBD1,TRBV28,TRBJ2-5,CASMGQAEETQYF
12,-,TRBV15,TRBJ2-1,CATSRDEGEQFF
15,-,TRBV5-1,TRBJ1-5,CASSPGNPSNQPQHF
15,-,TRBV23-1,TRBJ2-7,CASSQFRGVLYEQYF
18,TRBD2,TRBV14,TRBJ2-2,CASSSNEGLAGYTGELFF
13,-,TRBV7-8,-,CASSLEVIYEQYF
15,-,TRBV5-5,TRBJ1-1,CASSLGAASNTEAFF
12,-,TRBV7-6,TRBJ2-3,CASSSGPDTQYF
14,-,TRBV19,TRBJ2-5,CASSIARGQETQYF
16,TRBD1,TRBV27,TRBJ2-4,CASSTRDRGYKNIQYF
11,-,TRBV27,TRBJ2-5,CASSLSETQYF
14,-,TRBV5-1,TRBJ2-2,CASSGVPGTGELFF
17,-,TRBV21-1,TRBJ2-2,CASSKSGGGANTGELFF
17,TRBD2,TRBV18,TRBJ2-5,CASSRLAGTFDGETQYF
13,-,TRBV18,TRBJ1-1,CASSPSVDTEAFF